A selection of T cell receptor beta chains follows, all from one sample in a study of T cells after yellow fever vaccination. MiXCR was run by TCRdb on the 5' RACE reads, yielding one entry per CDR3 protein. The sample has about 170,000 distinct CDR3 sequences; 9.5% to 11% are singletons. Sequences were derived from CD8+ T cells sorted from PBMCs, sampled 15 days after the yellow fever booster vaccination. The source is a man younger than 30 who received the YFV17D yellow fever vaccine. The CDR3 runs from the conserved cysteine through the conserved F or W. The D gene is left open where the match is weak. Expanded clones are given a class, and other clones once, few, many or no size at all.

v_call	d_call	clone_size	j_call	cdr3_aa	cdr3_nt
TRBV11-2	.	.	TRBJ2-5	CASSAGNSLQETQYF	TGTGCCAGCAGCGCCGGGAATTCTTTACAAGAGACCCAGTACTTC
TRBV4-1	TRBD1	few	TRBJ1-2	CASSPAGQGSGKYGYTF	TGCGCCAGCAGCCCCGCAGGACAGGGCAGCGGAAAGTATGGCTACACCTTC
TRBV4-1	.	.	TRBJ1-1	CASSQDMKGRTEAFF	TGCGCCAGCAGCCAAGATATGAAGGGGCGGACTGAAGCTTTCTTT
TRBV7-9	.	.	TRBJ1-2	CASSLVRGDGYTF	TGTGCCAGCAGCTTAGTAAGGGGGGACGGCTACACCTTC
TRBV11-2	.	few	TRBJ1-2	CASSFRALGYTF	TGTGCCAGCAGCTTCCGCGCGCTAGGCTACACCTTC
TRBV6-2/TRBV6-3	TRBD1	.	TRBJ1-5	CASRVGQGANQPQHF	TGTGCCAGCAGGGTGGGACAGGGGGCCAATCAGCCCCAGCATTTT
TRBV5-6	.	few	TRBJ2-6	CASSKGPVTSGANVLTF	TGTGCCAGCAGCAAGGGACCTGTCACGAGCGGGGCCAACGTCCTGACTTTC
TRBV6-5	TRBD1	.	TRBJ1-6	CASNQGGAARVAGSPLHF	TGTGCCAGCAACCAAGGGGGCGCAGCCAGGGTAGCGGGTTCACCCCTCCACTTT
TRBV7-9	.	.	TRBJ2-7	CASSPQGHGYEQYF	TGTGCCAGCAGCCCTCAGGGGCATGGTTACGAGCAGTACTTC
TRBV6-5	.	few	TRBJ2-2	CASSYVGDGELFF	TGTGCCAGCAGTTACGTCGGGGACGGGGAGCTGTTTTTT
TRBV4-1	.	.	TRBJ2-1	CASRGGRNEQFF	TGCGCCAGCAGAGGGGGGAGGAATGAGCAGTTCTTC
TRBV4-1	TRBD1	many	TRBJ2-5	CASSLPTGDQETQYF	TGCGCCAGCAGCCTCCCGACAGGGGACCAAGAGACCCAGTACTTC
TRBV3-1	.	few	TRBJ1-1	CASSHWLPDMNTEAFF	TGTGCCAGCAGCCACTGGCTTCCGGACATGAACACTGAAGCTTTCTTT